The sequence of this T cell receptor (beta chain) was determined in a study of shared clonotypes between healthy human individuals. The study, taken as a whole, reports: Some naive CD4 clonotypes, around 5%, turned up in common across a few donors.

Some clones are missing from TCRdb's copy, which holds only in-frame ones; the method was immunoSEQ multiplex PCR. The table shows roughly 1,100,000 clones, with around 76% occurring only once. To note about this clone: Antigen specificity is unknown.

Germline loops: CDR1 WNHNN, CDR2 SYGVQD (reference sequence). The CDR3 has 15 residues. Trimming cost V 3 bases and J 0 bases, with 12 bases left between them. The sequenced sample was memory CD4+ T cells sorted from blood. The subset here: CD45RA-negative fraction. The clonotype originates from a man between 18 and 35 years old in good health. The chain is built from TRBV10-1 and TRBJ2-7; D ambiguous. CDR3 residues: CASSDGPSTSYEQYF. The CDR3, as DNA: TGCGCCAGCAGTGATGGGCCGTCAACCTCCTACGAGCAGTACTTC.